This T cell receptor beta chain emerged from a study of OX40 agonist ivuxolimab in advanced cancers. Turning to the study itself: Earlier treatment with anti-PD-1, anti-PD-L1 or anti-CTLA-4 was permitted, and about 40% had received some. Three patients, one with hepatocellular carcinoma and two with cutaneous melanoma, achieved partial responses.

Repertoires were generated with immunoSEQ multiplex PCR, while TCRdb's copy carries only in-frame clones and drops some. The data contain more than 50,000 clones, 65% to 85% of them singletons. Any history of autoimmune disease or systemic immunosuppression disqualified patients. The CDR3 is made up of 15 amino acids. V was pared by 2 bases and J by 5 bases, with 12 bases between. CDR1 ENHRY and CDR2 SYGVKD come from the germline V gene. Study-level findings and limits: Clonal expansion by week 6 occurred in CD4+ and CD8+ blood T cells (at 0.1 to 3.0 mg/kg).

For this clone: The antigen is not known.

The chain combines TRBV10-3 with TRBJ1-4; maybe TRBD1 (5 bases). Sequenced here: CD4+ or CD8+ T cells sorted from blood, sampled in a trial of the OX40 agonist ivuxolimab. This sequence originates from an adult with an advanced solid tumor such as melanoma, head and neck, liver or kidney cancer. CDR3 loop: CAISETGQENEKLFF. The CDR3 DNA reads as TGTGCCATCAGTGAGACCGGACAAGAGAATGAAAAACTGTTTTTT.